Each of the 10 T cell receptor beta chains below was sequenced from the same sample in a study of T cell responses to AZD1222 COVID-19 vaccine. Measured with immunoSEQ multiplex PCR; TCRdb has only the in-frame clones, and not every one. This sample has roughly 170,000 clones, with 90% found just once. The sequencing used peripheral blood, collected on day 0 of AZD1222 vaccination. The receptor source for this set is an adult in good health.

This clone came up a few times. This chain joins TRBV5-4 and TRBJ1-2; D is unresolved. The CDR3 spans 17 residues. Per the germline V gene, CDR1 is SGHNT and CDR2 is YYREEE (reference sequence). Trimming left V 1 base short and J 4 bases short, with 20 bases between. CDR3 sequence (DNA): TGTGCCAGCAGCTTGAGACCGGTGATCGGTTCGGGCTATGGCTACACCTTC. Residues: CASSLRPVIGSGYGYTF.

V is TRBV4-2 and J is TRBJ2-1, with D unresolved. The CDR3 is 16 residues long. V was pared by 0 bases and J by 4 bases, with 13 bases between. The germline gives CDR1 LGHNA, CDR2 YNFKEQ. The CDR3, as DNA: TGTGCCAGCAGCCAAGAGGTCGTCGGCAGTTACAATGAGCAGTTCTTC. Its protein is CASSQEVVGSYNEQFF.

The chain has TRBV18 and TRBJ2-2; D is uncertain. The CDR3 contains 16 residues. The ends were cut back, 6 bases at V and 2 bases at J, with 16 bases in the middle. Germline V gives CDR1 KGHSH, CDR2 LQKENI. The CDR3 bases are TGTGCCAGCTCCCCTACCACTACCTCCAACACCGGGGAGCTGTTTTTT. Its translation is CASSPTTTSNTGELFF.

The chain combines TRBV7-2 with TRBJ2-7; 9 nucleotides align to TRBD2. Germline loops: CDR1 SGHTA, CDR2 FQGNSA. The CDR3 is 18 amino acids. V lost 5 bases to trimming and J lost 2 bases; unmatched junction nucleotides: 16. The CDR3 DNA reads TGTGCCAGCAGCCCGCAATCGCGGGGGGGAGGGGGTCCCTACGAGCAGTACTTC. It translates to CASSPQSRGGGGPYEQYF.

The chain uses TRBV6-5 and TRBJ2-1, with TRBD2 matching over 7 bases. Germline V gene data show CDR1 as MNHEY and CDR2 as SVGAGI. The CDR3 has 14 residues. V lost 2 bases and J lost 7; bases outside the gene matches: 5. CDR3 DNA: TGTGCCAGCAGTTACGGACTAGTAGGAAATGAGCAGTTCTTC. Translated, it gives CASSYGLVGNEQFF.

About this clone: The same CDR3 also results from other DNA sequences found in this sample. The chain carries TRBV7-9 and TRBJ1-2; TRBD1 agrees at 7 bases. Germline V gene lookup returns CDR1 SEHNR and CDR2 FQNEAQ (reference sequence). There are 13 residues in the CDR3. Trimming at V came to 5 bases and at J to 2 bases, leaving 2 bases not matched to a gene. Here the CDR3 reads CASSPTGNYGYTF. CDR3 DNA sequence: TGTGCCAGCAGCCCGACAGGGAACTATGGCTACACCTTC. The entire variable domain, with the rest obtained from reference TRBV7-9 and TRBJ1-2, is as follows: DTGVSQNPRHKITKRGQNVTFRCDPISEHNRLYWYRQTLGQGPEFLTYFQNEAQLEKSRLLSDRFSAERPKGSFSTLEIQRTEQGDSAMYLCASSPTGNYGYTFGSGTRLTVV.

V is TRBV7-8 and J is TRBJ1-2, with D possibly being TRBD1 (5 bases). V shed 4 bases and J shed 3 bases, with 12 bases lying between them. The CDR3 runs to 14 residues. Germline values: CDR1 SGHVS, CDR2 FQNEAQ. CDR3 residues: CASSWLRDDYGYTF. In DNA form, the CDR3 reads TGTGCCAGCAGCTGGCTCAGGGATGACTATGGCTACACCTTC.

The CDR3 reads CASSGDRGRGEKLFF. The DNA of the CDR3 is TGTGCCAGCAGTGGGGACAGGGGGCGAGGTGAAAAACTGTTTTTT. This sequence joins TRBV2 and TRBJ1-4; the match to TRBD1 covers 12 bases. The CDR3 has 15 amino acids. Germline CDR1 SNHLY, CDR2 FYNNEI. Germline trimming cut 4 bases from V and 7 bases from J; bases unmatched to any gene: 4.

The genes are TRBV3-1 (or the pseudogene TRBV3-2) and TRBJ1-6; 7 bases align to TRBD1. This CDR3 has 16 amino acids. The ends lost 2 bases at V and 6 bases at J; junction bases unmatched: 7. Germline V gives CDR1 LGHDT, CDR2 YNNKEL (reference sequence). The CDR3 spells CASSQQQGQANSPLHF. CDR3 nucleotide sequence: TGTGCCAGCAGCCAACAACAGGGGCAAGCTAATTCACCCCTCCACTTT.

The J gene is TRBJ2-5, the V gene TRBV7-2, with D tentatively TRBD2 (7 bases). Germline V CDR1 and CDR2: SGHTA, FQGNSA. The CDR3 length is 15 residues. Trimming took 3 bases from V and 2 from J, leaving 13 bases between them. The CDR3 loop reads CASSLGGPGQETQYF. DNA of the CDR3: TGTGCCAGCAGCTTGGGGGGGCCTGGACAAGAGACCCAGTACTTC. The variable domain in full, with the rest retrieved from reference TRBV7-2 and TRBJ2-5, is GAGVSQSPSNKVTEKGKDVELRCDPISGHTALYWYRQSLGQGLEFLIYFQGNSAPDKSGLPSDRFSAERTGGSVSTLTIQRTQQEDSAVYLCASSLGGPGQETQYFGPGTRLLVL.